Listed below are T cell receptor beta chains from one sample, sequenced in a study of cytomegalovirus exposure and HLA in healthy donors. Sequenced by immunoSEQ multiplex PCR; TCRdb stores in-frame clones only, minus some. The sample lists around 100,000 clones; more than 65% were seen once. The material sequenced was PBMCs. The receptors derive from a woman aged 18-29 years in good health and CMV-seropositive. Both conserved end residues are part of each CDR3. The D gene is left open where the match is weak. For some rows the clone size is stated as once, few or many, or as a class when expanded; others skip it.

V gene: TRBV19
clone size: -
J gene: TRBJ1-1
D gene: -
CDR3 protein: CASRLQGGGAEAFF
CDR3 DNA: TGTGCCAGTAGACTACAGGGCGGGGGCGCTGAAGCTTTCTTT

V gene: TRBV19
clone size: -
J gene: TRBJ1-4
D gene: TRBD1
CDR3 protein: CASSAIGQGNEKLFF
CDR3 DNA: TGTGCCAGTAGTGCTATCGGACAGGGAAATGAAAAACTGTTTTTT

V gene: TRBV2
clone size: -
J gene: TRBJ1-6
D gene: TRBD1
CDR3 protein: CASSGGQGSSPLHF
CDR3 DNA: TGTGCCAGCAGTGGGGGACAGGGGAGCTCACCCCTCCACTTT

V gene: TRBV6-5
clone size: -
J gene: TRBJ1-5
D gene: TRBD1
CDR3 protein: CASSMTGGSNQPQHF
CDR3 DNA: TGTGCCAGCAGCATGACAGGGGGATCTAATCAGCCCCAGCATTTT

V gene: TRBV6-5
clone size: -
J gene: TRBJ1-1
D gene: TRBD1
CDR3 protein: CASRGQGGLGTEAFF
CDR3 DNA: TGTGCCAGTCGAGGACAGGGGGGTCTAGGCACTGAAGCTTTCTTT

V gene: TRBV15
clone size: few
J gene: TRBJ2-3
D gene: -
CDR3 protein: CATSAYGGGGTDTQYF
CDR3 DNA: TGTGCCACCAGCGCATATGGGGGAGGTGGTACAGATACGCAGTATTTT

V gene: TRBV6-1
clone size: few
J gene: TRBJ2-4
D gene: TRBD2
CDR3 protein: CASSEGLAGGNKNIQYF
CDR3 DNA: TGTGCCAGCAGTGAAGGGCTAGCGGGAGGCAACAAAAACATTCAGTACTTC

V gene: TRBV28
clone size: -
J gene: TRBJ1-2
D gene: -
CDR3 protein: CASGPYGYTF
CDR3 DNA: TGTGCCAGCGGCCCATATGGCTACACCTTC

V gene: TRBV7-9
clone size: once
J gene: TRBJ2-7
D gene: -
CDR3 protein: CASSPPRRGLDEQYF
CDR3 DNA: TGTGCCAGCAGCCCGCCGCGGAGGGGGCTTGACGAGCAGTACTTC

V gene: TRBV5-1
clone size: -
J gene: TRBJ2-3
D gene: TRBD2
CDR3 protein: CASQYTSGSSTDTQYF
CDR3 DNA: TGCGCCAGCCAATACACTAGCGGAAGTAGCACAGATACGCAGTATTTT

V gene: TRBV6-5
clone size: few
J gene: TRBJ2-5
D gene: TRBD1
CDR3 protein: CASSYRDSYQETQYF
CDR3 DNA: TGTGCCAGCAGTTACAGGGACAGTTACCAAGAGACCCAGTACTTC

V gene: TRBV18
clone size: -
J gene: TRBJ1-5
D gene: TRBD1
CDR3 protein: CASSPTTGGLGGPQHF
CDR3 DNA: TGTGCCAGCTCCCCAACCACAGGGGGCTTAGGTGGGCCCCAGCATTTT

V gene: TRBV19
clone size: -
J gene: TRBJ1-5
D gene: TRBD1
CDR3 protein: CASSQGNNQPQHF
CDR3 DNA: TGTGCCAGCTCACAGGGGAACAATCAGCCCCAGCATTTT

V gene: TRBV19
clone size: -
J gene: TRBJ2-2
D gene: -
CDR3 protein: CASSIVTGNTGELFF
CDR3 DNA: TGTGCCAGTAGTATAGTTACAGGGAACACCGGGGAGCTGTTTTTT

V gene: TRBV6-5
clone size: -
J gene: TRBJ2-5
D gene: -
CDR3 protein: CASSYWSGREETQYF
CDR3 DNA: TGTGCCAGCAGTTACTGGTCGGGAAGGGAGGAGACCCAGTACTTC

V gene: TRBV28
clone size: -
J gene: TRBJ1-1
D gene: -
CDR3 protein: CASNPPTEHLNTEAFF
CDR3 DNA: TGTGCCAGCAATCCCCCAACCGAGCACCTGAACACTGAAGCTTTCTTT

V gene: TRBV29-1
clone size: few
J gene: TRBJ1-2
D gene: -
CDR3 protein: CSVGSTYGYTF
CDR3 DNA: TGCAGCGTTGGGAGCACCTATGGCTACACCTTC

V gene: TRBV28
clone size: -
J gene: TRBJ1-2
D gene: TRBD1
CDR3 protein: CASSFGTGNNYGYTF
CDR3 DNA: TGTGCCAGCAGTTTTGGGACAGGGAATAACTATGGCTACACCTTC

V gene: TRBV5-1
clone size: -
J gene: TRBJ2-5
D gene: -
CDR3 protein: CASSLASTFTQETQYF
CDR3 DNA: TGCGCCAGCAGCCTAGCATCGACATTTACCCAAGAGACCCAGTACTTC

V gene: TRBV5-1
clone size: -
J gene: TRBJ2-7
D gene: TRBD1
CDR3 protein: CASSSLGQGLTYEQYF
CDR3 DNA: TGCGCCAGCAGCTCCCTCGGACAGGGGCTAACCTACGAGCAGTACTTC

V gene: TRBV7-9
clone size: -
J gene: TRBJ1-1
D gene: -
CDR3 protein: CASSLRGREAFF
CDR3 DNA: TGTGCCAGCAGCTTAAGGGGTAGGGAAGCTTTCTTT

V gene: TRBV5-6
clone size: -
J gene: TRBJ1-1
D gene: -
CDR3 protein: CASSIGQLNTEAFF
CDR3 DNA: TGTGCCAGCAGCATCGGACAATTGAACACTGAAGCTTTCTTT

V gene: TRBV5-1
clone size: -
J gene: TRBJ1-1
D gene: -
CDR3 protein: CASSLTQINTEAFF
CDR3 DNA: TGCGCCAGCAGCTTGACACAGATAAACACTGAAGCTTTCTTT

V gene: TRBV9
clone size: few
J gene: TRBJ1-3
D gene: TRBD1
CDR3 protein: CASSVGQGGNTIYF
CDR3 DNA: TGTGCCAGCAGCGTGGGACAGGGAGGAAACACCATATATTTT

V gene: TRBV10-1
clone size: -
J gene: TRBJ1-3
D gene: TRBD1
CDR3 protein: CASLTGNGNTIYF
CDR3 DNA: TGCGCCAGCCTGACAGGGAACGGAAACACCATATATTTT

V gene: TRBV30
clone size: -
J gene: TRBJ2-7
D gene: TRBD2
CDR3 protein: CAWSVAGGREQYF
CDR3 DNA: TGTGCCTGGAGTGTGGCGGGAGGGCGCGAGCAGTACTTC

V gene: TRBV9
clone size: -
J gene: TRBJ2-7
D gene: TRBD1
CDR3 protein: CASSAGQGGYYEQYF
CDR3 DNA: TGTGCCAGCAGCGCAGGACAGGGGGGATACTACGAGCAGTACTTC

V gene: TRBV7-3
clone size: -
J gene: TRBJ2-1
D gene: TRBD2
CDR3 protein: CASSFRTRGSNEQFF
CDR3 DNA: TGTGCCAGCAGCTTCCGGACTAGAGGGTCCAATGAGCAGTTCTTC

V gene: TRBV5-4
clone size: -
J gene: TRBJ2-2
D gene: TRBD1
CDR3 protein: CASSLGQGRVTGELFF
CDR3 DNA: TGTGCCAGCAGCCTCGGACAGGGGCGGGTCACCGGGGAGCTGTTTTTT

V gene: TRBV5-6
clone size: -
J gene: TRBJ2-5
D gene: TRBD2
CDR3 protein: CASSLTGGPRETQYF
CDR3 DNA: TGTGCCAGCAGCTTGACGGGAGGGCCGAGAGAGACCCAGTACTTC